This T cell receptor (beta chain) was identified during a study of blood T cells in healthy people across ages (dated by TCRdb to between 2014 and 2017). With regard to the full study: In model experiments, template switching captured roughly one uniquely barcoded TCR beta cDNA molecule for every two T cells. The donors were divided into four age groups: young (average approximately 17 years), middle-aged (approximately 39), aged (roughly 66) and long-lived (around 80). Using the same blood draw, the study looked at two additional independent replicas of 1 million unique cDNA reads for two donors, one aged 18 to 30 and the other aged 80 or older. The study measured age-related changes in TCR beta repertoire diversity using deep sequencing normalized with unique cDNA molecular identifiers. Donors of different ages were randomly distributed across sequencing lanes to avoid experimental bias. The study at large found these results: The CMV infection status of donors was not known, potentially confounding age-related changes in expanded clonotypes. Compared with the aged group, more naive CD4+ T cells, fewer expanded clones and increased TCR diversity were shown by the long-lived group, suggesting age selection. Total diversity estimates from one million sequenced T cells were considered lower bounds and underestimates. As age increased, observed TCR beta diversity per million T cells dropped in a roughly linear way, and a significant reduction was already evident by age 40. Observed TCR beta diversity correlated strongly with the percentage of naive T cells measured by flow cytometry. Because profiling used bulk unsorted PBMCs, naive and antigen-experienced compartments could not be compared conclusively.

Donors were around 37 systemically healthy Caucasian individuals from Russia aged roughly 6 to 90 years. Around 10 milliliters of peripheral blood were drawn from each donor into EDTA-treated Vacutainer tubes. PBMCs were isolated by Ficoll-Paque density-gradient centrifugation, with at least 7 million obtained per sample. Total RNA was extracted from PBMCs with Trizol reagent, with at least 5.5 micrograms obtained per sample. For every donor, an aliquot of PBMCs went through flow cytometry to measure the percentages of naive CD45RAhigh/CD27high T cells. The CDR3 contains 15 residues, cysteine and phenylalanine counted. Left in the record is the CDR3 DNA by itself, 45 bases read in frame from the first base. The germline V gene gives CDR1 as MNHEY and CDR2 as SVGAGI. V was cut back by 6 bases and J by 0 bases, leaving a gap of 15 bases between them. Receptor libraries were prepared by 5' RACE. TCRdb names Illumina HiSeq 2500 as the instrument used. A second PCR of about 6 to 11 cycles was performed with a sample-barcoded 5' primer and a J-beta primer mix. Each TCR beta cDNA molecule received a unique molecular identifier from a template-switch 5' adaptor carrying 12 random nucleotides. Each sample yielded at least 2.5 million CDR3-containing paired-end reads. The Mint cDNA synthesis kit, primed by a TRBC-specific oligonucleotide, was used to synthesize first-strand cDNA from all RNA. All cDNA was treated with uracil-DNA glycosylase and then went through a first 18-cycle PCR with the universal primers M1SS and BC2_uni_R. The authors' pipeline ran thus. Normalization of each sample was performed by random selection of 1 million high-quality reads, each carrying a distinct molecular identifier. Reads sharing molecular identifiers were discarded rather than binned into consensus sequences. MiTCR, run with a Q25 quality threshold and the strictest error-elimination algorithm, handled CDR3 identification, clonotype clustering and error correction. A nonparametric unseen species model using Euler transformation provided a lower-bound estimate of total TCR beta diversity. Through fastp at Q25 and MiXCR, TCRdb rebuilt clones from the public reads, retaining in-frame beta chains. Here each entry gathers all rows of one CDR3 protein and keeps the most common genes and DNA. The V and J calls and clone size are TCRdb's, not the authors'. This sample is represented by roughly 830,000 distinct CDR3 sequences; around 68% of them were singletons. Of the sample, around 30% is held by the ten largest clones.

This clonotype was seen only a few times. Which antigen it targets is not known. Base qualities are missing; no much larger clone stands one base away. The V and J segments used are TRBV6-5 and TRBJ2-7; the D gene is tentatively TRBD1 or TRBD2, each matching 5 bases. This receptor was identified in a man aged 30 to 39 in good health. Sequenced: blood. In nucleotide form, the sequence is TGTGCCAGCAGCTACCATGGGGGTCGCTCCTACGAGCAGTACTTC. This is translated as CASSYHGGRSYEQYF.